This T cell receptor (beta chain) was identified in a study of blood T cell repertoires in COVID-19. The authors' processing: Counts of nucleated cells, estimated from reference gene primer amplification, were obtained. Profiling relied on immunoSEQ multiplex PCR, and the TCRdb table lists in-frame clones only, not all of them. V, J and clone size reflect that table, while D and trimming were determined from the DNA. The sample has roughly 250,000 clones, roughly four fifths seen once. Germline assignment: CDR1 SGHAT and CDR2 FQDESV (reference sequence). The CDR3 runs to 15 residues. V lost 5 bases, J lost 0 bases, and 4 bases stayed unmatched.

Sequenced input: peripheral blood. The TCR comes from a person aged 65-85 years with COVID-19, enrolled during active disease. The chain employs TRBV11-1 and TRBJ1-3; 7 nucleotides agree with TRBD1. Written as DNA, the CDR3 is TGTGCCAGCAGCCCCGGGACAGACTCTGGAAACACCATATATTTT. This encodes CASSPGTDSGNTIYF.